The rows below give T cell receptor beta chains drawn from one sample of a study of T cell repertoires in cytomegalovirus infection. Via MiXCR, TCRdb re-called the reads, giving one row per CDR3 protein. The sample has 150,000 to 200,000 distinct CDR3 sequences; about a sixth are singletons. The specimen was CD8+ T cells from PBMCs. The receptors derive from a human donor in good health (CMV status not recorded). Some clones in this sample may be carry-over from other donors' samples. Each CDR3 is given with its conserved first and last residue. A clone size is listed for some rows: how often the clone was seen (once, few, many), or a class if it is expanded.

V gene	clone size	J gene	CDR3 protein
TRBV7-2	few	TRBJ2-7	CASSLALGLRSYEQYF
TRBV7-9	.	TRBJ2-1	CASSFSVSGGGSSYNEQFF
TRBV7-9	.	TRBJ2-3	CASSDLAGATDTQYF
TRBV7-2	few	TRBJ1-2	CASSFPRTGANYGYTF
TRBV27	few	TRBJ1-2	CASSFRGRDGYTF
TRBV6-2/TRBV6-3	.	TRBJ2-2	CASLGGLFTGELFF
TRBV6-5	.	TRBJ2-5	CASSYSNGGDQYF
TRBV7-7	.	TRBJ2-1	CASSPSASKLYNEQFF
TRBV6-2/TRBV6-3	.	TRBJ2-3	CASSYRDSDTQYF
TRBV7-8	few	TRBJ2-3	CASSLVVGLAGGPDTQYF
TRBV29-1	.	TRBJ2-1	CSVEVPWDSPPHEQFF
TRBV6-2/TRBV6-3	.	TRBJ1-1	CASSYFQGMDTEAFF
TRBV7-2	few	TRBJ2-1	CASNPRGAGGMNEQFF
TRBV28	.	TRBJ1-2	CASSFVGQNYGYTF
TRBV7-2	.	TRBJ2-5	CASSTSGGYFQETQYF
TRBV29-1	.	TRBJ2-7	CSVEEQGTYEQYF
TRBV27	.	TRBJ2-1	CASSPGPENEQFF
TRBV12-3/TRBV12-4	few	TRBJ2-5	CASSFSGLHQETQYF
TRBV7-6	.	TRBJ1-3	CASSLSPPQEPLGNTIYF
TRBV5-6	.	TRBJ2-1	CASSLMASGIPGYNEQFF
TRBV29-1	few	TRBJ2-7	CSVEGKEWNGAYEQYF
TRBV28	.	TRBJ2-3	CASSSLTVAVETGDTQYF
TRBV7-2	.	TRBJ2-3	CASSLAGNTDTQYF
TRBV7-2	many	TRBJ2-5	CASSQKMGLAVQETQYF
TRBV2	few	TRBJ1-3	CASTPTRPSGNTIYF
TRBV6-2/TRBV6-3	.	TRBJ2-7	CASSRRERVEQYF
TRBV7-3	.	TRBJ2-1	CASSLSTSGRNEQFF
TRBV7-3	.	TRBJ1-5	CASSSDAGSGQPQHF
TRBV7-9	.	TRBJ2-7	CASSLEQGMDEQYF
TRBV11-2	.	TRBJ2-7	CASSLVVRDSYEQYF
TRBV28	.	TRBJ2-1	CASSGLAGPNEQFF
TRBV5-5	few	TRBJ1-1	CASSSQTVTEAFF
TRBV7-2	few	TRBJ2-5	CASSLGRTETQYF
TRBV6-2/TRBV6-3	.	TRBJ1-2	CASSYYGEKPHYGYTF
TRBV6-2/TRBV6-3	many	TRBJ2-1	CASSAGTGAGEQFF
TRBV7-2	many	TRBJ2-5	CASSHPRQGSQETQYF
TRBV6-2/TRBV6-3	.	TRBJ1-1	CDSSGAKNTEAFF